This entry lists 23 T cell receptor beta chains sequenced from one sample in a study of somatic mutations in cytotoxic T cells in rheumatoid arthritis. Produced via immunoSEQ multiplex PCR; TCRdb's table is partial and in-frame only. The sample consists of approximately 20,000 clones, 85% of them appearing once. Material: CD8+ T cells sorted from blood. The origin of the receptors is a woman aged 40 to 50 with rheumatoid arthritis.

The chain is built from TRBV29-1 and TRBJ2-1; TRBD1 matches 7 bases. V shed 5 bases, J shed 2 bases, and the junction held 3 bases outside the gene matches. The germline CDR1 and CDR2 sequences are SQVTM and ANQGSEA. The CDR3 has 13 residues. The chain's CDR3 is CSVRQGPYNEQFF. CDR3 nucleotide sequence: TGCAGCGTTCGACAGGGCCCCTACAATGAGCAGTTCTTC.

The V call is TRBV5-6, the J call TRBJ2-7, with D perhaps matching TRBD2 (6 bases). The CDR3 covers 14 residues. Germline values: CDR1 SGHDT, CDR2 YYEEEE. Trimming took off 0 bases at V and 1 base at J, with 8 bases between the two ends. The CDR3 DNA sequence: TGTGCCAGCAGCTTGGGGGGGGAATCCTACGAGCAGTACTTC. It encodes CASSLGGESYEQYF.

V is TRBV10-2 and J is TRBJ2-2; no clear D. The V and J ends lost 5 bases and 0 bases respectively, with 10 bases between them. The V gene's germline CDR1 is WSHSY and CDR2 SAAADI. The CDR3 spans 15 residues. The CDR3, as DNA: TGCGCCAGCAGTCACACCGGAGCGAACACCGGGGAGCTGTTTTTT. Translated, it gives CASSHTGANTGELFF.

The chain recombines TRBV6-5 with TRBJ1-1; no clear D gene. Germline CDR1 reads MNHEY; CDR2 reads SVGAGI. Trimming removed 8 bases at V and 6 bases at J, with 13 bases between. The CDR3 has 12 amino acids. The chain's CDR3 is CASGRALSEAFF. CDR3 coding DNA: TGTGCCAGCGGGAGGGCACTTTCTGAAGCTTTCTTT.

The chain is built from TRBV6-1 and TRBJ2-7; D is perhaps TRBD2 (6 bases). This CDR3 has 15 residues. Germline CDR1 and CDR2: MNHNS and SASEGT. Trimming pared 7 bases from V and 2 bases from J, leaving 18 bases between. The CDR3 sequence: CASTHAGTGAYEQYF. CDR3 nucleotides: TGTGCCAGCACCCACGCGGGGACTGGAGCCTACGAGCAGTACTTC.

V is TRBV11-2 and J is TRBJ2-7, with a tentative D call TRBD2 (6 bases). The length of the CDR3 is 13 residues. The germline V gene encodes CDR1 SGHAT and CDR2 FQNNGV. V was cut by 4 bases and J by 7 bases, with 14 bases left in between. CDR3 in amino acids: CASSYGAGREQYF. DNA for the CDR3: TGTGCCAGCAGCTATGGCGCGGGGCGGGAGCAGTACTTC.

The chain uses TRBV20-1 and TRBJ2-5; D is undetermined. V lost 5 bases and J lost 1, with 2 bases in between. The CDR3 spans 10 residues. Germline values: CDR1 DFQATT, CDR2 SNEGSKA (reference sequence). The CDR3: CSALQETQYF. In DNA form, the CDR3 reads TGCAGTGCTCTCCAAGAGACCCAGTACTTC.

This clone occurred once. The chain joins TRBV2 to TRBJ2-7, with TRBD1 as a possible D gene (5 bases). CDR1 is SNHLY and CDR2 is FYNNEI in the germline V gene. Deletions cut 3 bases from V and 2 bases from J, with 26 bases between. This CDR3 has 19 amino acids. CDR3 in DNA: TGTGCCAGCAGTGATGAAATAGGGGCAGGGCTTTTTTCCCCCTACGAGCAGTACTTC. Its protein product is CASSDEIGAGLFSPYEQYF.

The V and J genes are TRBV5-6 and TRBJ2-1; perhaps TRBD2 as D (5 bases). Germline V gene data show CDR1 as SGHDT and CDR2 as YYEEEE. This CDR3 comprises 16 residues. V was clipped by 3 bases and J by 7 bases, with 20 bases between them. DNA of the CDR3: TGTGCCAGCAGCTCCGGACTGACCTTCGTCGGGAATGAGCAGTTCTTC. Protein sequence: CASSSGLTFVGNEQFF.

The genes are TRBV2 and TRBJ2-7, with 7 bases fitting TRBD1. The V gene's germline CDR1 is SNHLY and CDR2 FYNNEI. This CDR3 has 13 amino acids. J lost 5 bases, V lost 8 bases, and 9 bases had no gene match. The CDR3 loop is CASSGDREDEQYF. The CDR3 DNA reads TGTGCCAGCTCCGGCGACAGGGAAGACGAGCAGTACTTC.

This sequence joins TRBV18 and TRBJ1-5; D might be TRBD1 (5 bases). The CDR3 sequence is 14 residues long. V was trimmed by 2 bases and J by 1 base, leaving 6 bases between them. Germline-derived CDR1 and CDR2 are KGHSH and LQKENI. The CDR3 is CASSPGASNQPQHF. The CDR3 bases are TGTGCCAGCTCACCAGGGGCGAGCAATCAGCCCCAGCATTTT. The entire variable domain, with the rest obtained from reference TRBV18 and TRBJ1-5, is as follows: NAGVMQNPRHLVRRRGQEARLRCSPMKGHSHVYWYRQLPEEGLKFMVYLQKENIIDESGMPKERFSAEFPKEGPSILRIQQVVRGDSAAYFCASSPGASNQPQHFGDGTRLSIL.

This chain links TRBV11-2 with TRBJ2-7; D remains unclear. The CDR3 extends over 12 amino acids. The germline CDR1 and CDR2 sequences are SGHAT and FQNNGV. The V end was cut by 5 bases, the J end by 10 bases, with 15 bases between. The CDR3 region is CASSKTPTSQYF. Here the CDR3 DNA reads TGTGCCAGCAGCAAGACACCGACATCCCAGTACTTC.

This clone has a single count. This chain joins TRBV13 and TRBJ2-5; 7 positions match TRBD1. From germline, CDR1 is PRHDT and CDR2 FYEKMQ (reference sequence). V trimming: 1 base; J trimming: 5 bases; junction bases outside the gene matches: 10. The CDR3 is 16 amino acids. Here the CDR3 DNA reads TGTGCCAGCAGCTTAGTCACAGGGGAGCGAGGGGAGACCCAGTACTTC. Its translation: CASSLVTGERGETQYF.

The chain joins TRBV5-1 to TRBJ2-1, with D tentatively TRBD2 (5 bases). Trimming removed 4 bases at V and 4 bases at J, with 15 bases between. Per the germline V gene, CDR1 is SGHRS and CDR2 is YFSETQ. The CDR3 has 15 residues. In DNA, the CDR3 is TGCGCCAGCAGCCCGGGGAAGCCGTCTTACAATGAGCAGTTCTTC. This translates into CASSPGKPSYNEQFF.

The CDR3 is CASSPTGVYGYTF. In DNA, the CDR3 is TGTGCCAGCAGTCCAACAGGAGTCTATGGCTACACCTTC. The genes are TRBV7-2 and TRBJ1-2; the D gene is possibly TRBD1 (5 bases). Trimming shortened V by 6 bases and J by 4 bases, and 12 bases separated the two germline ends. Germline CDR1 SGHTA, CDR2 FQGNSA. The CDR3 extends over 13 amino acids.

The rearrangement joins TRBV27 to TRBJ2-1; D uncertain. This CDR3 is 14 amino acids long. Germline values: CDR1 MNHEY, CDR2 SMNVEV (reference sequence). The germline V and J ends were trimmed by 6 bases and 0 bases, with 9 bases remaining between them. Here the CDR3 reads CASRAFSSYNEQFF. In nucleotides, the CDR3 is TGTGCCAGCAGGGCATTCAGCTCCTACAATGAGCAGTTCTTC.

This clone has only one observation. CDR3 residues: CASSVGPERVGETQYF. In DNA form, the CDR3 reads TGTGCCAGCAGTGTTGGGCCGGAGAGGGTAGGGGAGACCCAGTACTTC. The chain combines TRBV27 with TRBJ2-5, with TRBD2 as a possible D gene (5 bases). CDR3 length equals 16 residues. V lost 5 bases to trimming and J lost 5 bases, with 21 bases between them. Germline values: CDR1 MNHEY, CDR2 SMNVEV (reference sequence).

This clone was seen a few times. CDR3 nucleotides: TGCGCCAGCAGCCACGAGACTAGCGGCTACGAGCAGTACTTC. Translation gives CASSHETSGYEQYF. The chain uses TRBV4-1 and TRBJ2-7; 9 bases fit TRBD2. This CDR3 region has 14 residues. The V and J ends lost 3 bases and 3 bases, in that order; junction bases with no gene match: 3. Looked up from germline, CDR1 is MGHRA and CDR2 is YSYEKL.

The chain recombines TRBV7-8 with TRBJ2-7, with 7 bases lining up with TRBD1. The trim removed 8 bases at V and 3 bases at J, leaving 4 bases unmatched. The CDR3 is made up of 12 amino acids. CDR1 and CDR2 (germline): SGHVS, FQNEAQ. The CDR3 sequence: CASGQDYYEQYF. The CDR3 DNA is TGTGCCAGCGGACAGGATTACTACGAGCAGTACTTC.

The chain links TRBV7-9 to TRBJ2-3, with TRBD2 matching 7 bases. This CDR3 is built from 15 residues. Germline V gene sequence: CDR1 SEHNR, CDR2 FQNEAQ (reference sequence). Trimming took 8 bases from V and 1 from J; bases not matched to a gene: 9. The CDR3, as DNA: TGTGCCAGCCATATGGGACGGGGGGGCACAGATACGCAGTATTTT. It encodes CASHMGRGGTDTQYF.

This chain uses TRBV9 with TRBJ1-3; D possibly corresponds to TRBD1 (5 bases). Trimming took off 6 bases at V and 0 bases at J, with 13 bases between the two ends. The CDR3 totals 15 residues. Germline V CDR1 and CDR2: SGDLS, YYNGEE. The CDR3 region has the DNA TGTGCCAGCACTTCAGGGTCCAGCTCTGGAAACACCATATATTTT. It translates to CASTSGSSSGNTIYF.

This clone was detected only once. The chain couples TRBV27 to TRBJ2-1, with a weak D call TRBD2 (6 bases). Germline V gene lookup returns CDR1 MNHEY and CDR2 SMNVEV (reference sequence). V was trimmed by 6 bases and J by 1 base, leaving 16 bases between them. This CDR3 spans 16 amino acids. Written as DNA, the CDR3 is TGTGCCAGCAGGGCAACCGCCGGGGGATCCTACAATGAGCAGTTCTTC. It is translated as CASRATAGGSYNEQFF.

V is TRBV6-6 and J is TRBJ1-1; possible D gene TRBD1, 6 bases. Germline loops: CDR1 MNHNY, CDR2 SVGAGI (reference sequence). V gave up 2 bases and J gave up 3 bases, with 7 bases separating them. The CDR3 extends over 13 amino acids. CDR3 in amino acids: CASSYPGDTEAFF. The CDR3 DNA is TGTGCCAGCAGTTACCCAGGGGACACTGAAGCTTTCTTT.